What follows are 15 T cell receptor beta chains derived from one specimen sequenced in a study of blood T cells in healthy people across ages. It was with a sample-barcoded 5' primer and a J-beta primer mix that a second PCR of about 6 to 11 cycles was run. TCRdb recomputed calls from the 5' RACE reads with MiXCR, one row per CDR3 protein. The data contain more than 800,000 distinct CDR3 sequences, under 30% of them seen just once; the ten biggest clones take up 17%. The sequenced material came from blood. The receptors here all came from a woman aged 80 or over in good health.

The chain joins TRBV29-1 to TRBJ1-1; D perhaps matches TRBD1 (5 bases). The CDR3 loop spans 14 amino acids. Germline CDR1 SQVTM, CDR2 ANQGSEA. V shed 5 bases and J shed 1 base, with 14 bases lying between them. This chain's CDR3 is CSVRGAEGNTEAFF. Here the CDR3 DNA reads TGCAGCGTTCGCGGGGCAGAGGGGAACACTGAAGCTTTCTTT.

The table lists this clonotype with many counts. The genes are TRBV20-1 and TRBJ2-3, with TRBD2 as a possible D gene (7 bases). Germline V gives CDR1 DFQATT, CDR2 SNEGSKA (reference sequence). This CDR3 has 17 residues. Trimming removed 4 bases from V and 5 bases from J, with 25 bases in between. CDR3 sequence: CSAMRFRGARMKDTQYF. The CDR3 region has the DNA TGCAGTGCTATGCGTTTCCGGGGGGCGCGAATGAAAGATACGCAGTATTTT.

This clonotype was seen repeatedly, ten times or more. The chain employs TRBV12-3 or TRBV12-4 and TRBJ2-1; 11 bases align to TRBD2. J gave up 4 bases and V 7 bases, and 9 bases lay outside the gene matches. The CDR3 is 16 amino acids. The CDR3, as DNA: TGTGCCAGCAAAATTAGCGGGGGGGCCTTATACAATGAGCAGTTCTTC. It translates to CASKISGGALYNEQFF.

The rearrangement joins TRBV30 to TRBJ1-1; weak D call: TRBD1 (6 bases). In germline, CDR1 is GTSNPN, CDR2 SVGIG (reference sequence). The CDR3 extends over 13 amino acids. Trimming removed 2 bases from V and 0 bases from J, with 7 bases in between. The CDR3 loop is CAWSTGLNTEAFF. The CDR3 DNA follows: TGTGCCTGGAGTACAGGGTTGAACACTGAAGCTTTCTTT. The full variable domain, with the rest looked up from reference TRBV30 and TRBJ1-1, is SQTIHQWPATLVQPVGSPLSLECTVEGTSNPNLYWYRQAAGRGLQLLFYSVGIGQISSEVPQNLSASRPQDRQFILSSKKLLLSDSGFYLCAWSTGLNTEAFFGQGTRLTVV.

This clonotype was recorded many times. The CDR3 reads CASSLLGQGGETQYF. The CDR3 DNA reads TGTGCCAGCAGTTTACTAGGACAGGGTGGGGAGACCCAGTACTTC. J is TRBJ2-5 and V is TRBV12-3 or TRBV12-4; TRBD1 aligns across 8 bases. This CDR3 has 15 amino acids. V was pared by 2 bases and J by 5 bases, with 7 bases of the junction left unmatched.

This clonotype was seen ten or more times. The V call is TRBV30, the J call TRBJ2-7; 12 bases map to TRBD1. Germline V gene sequence: CDR1 GTSNPN, CDR2 SVGIG (reference sequence). With 2 bases clipped from V and 4 bases from J, the junction kept 6 bases outside the gene matches. The CDR3 covers 15 residues. CDR3 sequence reads: CAWSLPGQGAYEQYF. The CDR3, as DNA: TGTGCCTGGAGTCTACCGGGACAGGGGGCGTACGAGCAGTACTTC.

Ten or more counts support this clonotype. The rearrangement joins TRBV4-1 to TRBJ2-3; D possibly matches TRBD1 or TRBD2 (5 bases each). V lost 1 base and J lost 4, with 12 bases in between. Germline V gene lookup returns CDR1 MGHRA and CDR2 YSYEKL. This CDR3 is 15 amino acids long. The CDR3 DNA is TGCGCCAGCAGCCAAGTTTCAGGGCGGGCAGATACGCAGTATTTT. Translated, it gives CASSQVSGRADTQYF.

This chain links TRBV24-1 with TRBJ2-5; TRBD1 is a possible D gene (5 bases). The CDR3 runs 14 residues. The V and J ends lost 7 bases and 5 bases respectively, with 16 bases between them. Germline assignment: CDR1 KGHDR and CDR2 SFDVKD. This chain's CDR3 is CATRGSGKFETQYF. As DNA, the CDR3 is TGTGCCACCAGGGGGTCAGGGAAGTTCGAGACCCAGTACTTC.

This clonotype showed up just once. The CDR3 sequence: CASGQAGGGGSRGYTF. The DNA for the CDR3 is TGTGCCAGCGGCCAGGCCGGTGGGGGGGGATCGCGGGGCTACACCTTC. V usage is TRBV9 and J usage is TRBJ1-2, with D possibly matching TRBD1 (5 bases). This CDR3 region has 16 residues. The V gene lost 7 bases and the J gene lost 8 bases, with 27 bases spanning the gap. Germline V gene sequence: CDR1 SGDLS, CDR2 YYNGEE.

As to this clonotype: Its ends do not fully match the called genes, so a read error is possible. The chain couples TRBV12-3 or TRBV12-4 to TRBJ2-2; weak D call: TRBD1 (7 bases). The CDR3 loop spans 15 amino acids. The CDR3 nucleotides are TGTGCCTGCAGTTTAGTTGCAGGGGGGAGCGGGGAGCTGTTTTTT. Translation: CACSLVAGGSGELFF.

This clonotype was seen at least ten times. The chain employs TRBV24-1 and TRBJ2-1; D unresolved. This CDR3 has 17 residues. Germline V gives CDR1 KGHDR, CDR2 SFDVKD. Trimming removed 2 bases from V and 0 bases from J, with 13 bases in between. The CDR3: CATSDSRTQTSYNEQFF. Written as DNA, the CDR3 is TGTGCCACCAGTGATTCCAGAACACAAACCTCCTACAATGAGCAGTTCTTC.

The chain couples TRBV4-3 to TRBJ2-1; possible D gene TRBD2, 5 bases. CDR3 size: 15 residues. Germline CDR1 reads LGHNA; CDR2 reads YSLEER. Trimming shortened V by 1 base and J by 7 bases, and 14 bases separated the two germline ends. The DNA for the CDR3 is TGCGCCAGCAGCCAAGGAAGCGGACTCCGGAATGAGCAGTTCTTC. Translation gives CASSQGSGLRNEQFF.

Points on this clonotype: This may come from a read error, since a much larger clone is one base off. The chain employs TRBV7-8 and TRBJ2-5; D not resolved. CDR1 and CDR2 from the germline V gene are SGHVS and FQNEAQ. This CDR3 is 15 amino acids long. For the CDR3, the DNA is TGTGCCAGCAGTTTGGTGGCCGCAAGGTTAGAGACCCGGTACTTC. This sequence encodes CASSLVAARLETRYF. The variable domain in full, completed from reference TRBV7-8 and TRBJ2-5, reads GAGVSQSPRYKVAKRGQDVALRCDPISGHVSLFWYQQALGQGPEFLTYFQNEAQLDKSGLPSDRFFAERPEGSVSTLKIQRTQQEDSAVYLCASSLVAARLETRYFGPGTRLLVL.

This clonotype was observed at least ten times. V gene TRBV7-2 combines with J gene TRBJ1-4; the match to TRBD1 covers 9 bases. The germline V gene has CDR1 SGHTA and CDR2 FQGNSA. This CDR3 comprises 14 residues. V was clipped by 2 bases and J by 6 bases; unmatched bases: 1. CDR3: CASSLRQGDEKLFF. CDR3 DNA: TGTGCCAGCAGCTTAAGACAGGGGGATGAAAAACTGTTTTTT.

This clonotype has ten or more counts. The chain links TRBV7-9 to TRBJ1-6; D perhaps matches TRBD1 (6 bases). CDR1 and CDR2 from the germline V gene are SEHNR and FQNEAQ (reference sequence). V dropped 5 bases and J dropped 6 bases, with 14 bases sitting between them. The length of the CDR3 is 15 residues. CDR3 in amino acids: CASSAADRLNSPLHF. In DNA form, the CDR3 reads TGTGCCAGCAGCGCAGCGGACAGACTTAATTCACCCCTCCACTTT.